This TCR beta chain was documented in a study of OX40 agonist ivuxolimab in advanced cancers. Overall study findings and caveats: The 0.1-3.0 mg/kg partial responders had among the lowest clonal expansion.

With 1 base removed from V and 3 bases from J, the gap between germline ends came to 4 bases. Germline CDR1 reads SEHNR; CDR2 reads FQNEAQ (reference sequence). This CDR3 spans 12 amino acids. People who had autoimmune disease history or systemic immunosuppression were excluded. The assay was immunoSEQ multiplex PCR, and TCRdb's table has in-frame clones only and misses some. The sample includes under 80,000 clones, over 90% of them seen just once. Remarks on this clone: Its antigen is unknown.

The sequence was collected from an adult with an advanced solid tumor such as melanoma, head and neck, liver or kidney cancer. Specimen: CD4+ or CD8+ T cells sorted from blood, collected in a trial of the OX40 agonist ivuxolimab. The chain employs TRBV7-9 and TRBJ2-7; D gene unclear. CDR3 sequence: CASSLGVYEQYF. The CDR3, as DNA: TGTGCCAGCAGCTTAGGGGTCTACGAGCAGTACTTC.